This T cell receptor (beta chain) was obtained from a study of blood T cell repertoires in COVID-19. The germline V gene encodes CDR1 SGHRS and CDR2 YFSETQ. CDR3 size: 14 residues. The germline V and J ends were trimmed by 9 bases and 0 bases, with 16 bases remaining between them. Original processing notes: Scientists estimated how many nucleated cells there were by amplifying reference gene primers. The protocol was immunoSEQ multiplex PCR, while the TCRdb copy is restricted to in-frame clones and leaves out a portion. The V and J calls and the clone size are those of that table, but D and trimming were determined from the DNA. The sample has about 72,000 clones, around 93% seen once.

This TCR was sampled from a human donor in a cohort sampled during active COVID-19. Sequencing was done on a sample of peripheral blood. The chain carries TRBV5-1 and TRBJ2-7; D may be TRBD2 (6 bases). This CDR3 is CATRPGTHSYEQYF. The CDR3 bases are TGCGCCACTCGTCCCGGGACTCACTCCTACGAGCAGTACTTC.